Shown below are 5 T cell receptor beta chains from a single sample sequenced in a study of post-analysis software for immune sequencing data (dated by TCRdb to between 2014 and 2016). The library was made by PCR. Sequencer: Illumina HiSeq 2500. To reduce PCR and sequencing biases, unique molecular identifiers were built into the TCR beta cDNA libraries. TCRdb redid the processing of the public reads, applying fastp at Q25 and MiXCR, and retained in-frame beta chains. Identical CDR3 protein sequences are pooled into one entry, listed with their most common genes and DNA. Counted in this sample were fewer than 600,000 distinct CDR3 sequences; around 40% of them appeared once. 9% to 14% of the sample rests with the top ten. The antigens these receptors bind are not known. Results the study describes overall, beyond this receptor: Roughly 5 TRBV segments, including TRBV5-6, TRBV5-1 and TRBV20-1, were significantly more frequent in patients than controls.

Sequences were obtained from blood. The source is a girl aged 10 to 17 with multiple sclerosis.

The chain recombines TRBV28 with TRBJ2-6; 8 nucleotides align to TRBD1. Trimming took 6 bases from V and 3 from J; bases not matched to a gene: 13. The CDR3 loop spans 18 amino acids. From germline, CDR1 is MDHEN and CDR2 SYDVKM. The CDR3 DNA reads as TGTGCCAGCAGAAGTCTCTACGACAGGGGTTTTGGGGCCAACGTCCTGACTTTC. Translation: CASRSLYDRGFGANVLTF.

The rearrangement uses TRBV7-2 and TRBJ1-6; 7 positions agree with TRBD1. This CDR3 contains 16 residues. Trimming cost V 5 bases and J 7 bases; bases outside gene matches: 11. In germline, CDR1 is SGHTA, CDR2 FQGNSA. Here the CDR3 reads CASSLQRQGQNSPLHF. The CDR3 DNA reads TGTGCCAGCAGCCTACAACGACAGGGACAGAATTCACCCCTCCACTTT. The full variable domain, rest sourced from reference TRBV7-2 and TRBJ1-6, is GAGVSQSPSNKVTEKGKDVELRCDPISGHTALYWYRQSLGQGLEFLIYFQGNSAPDKSGLPSDRFSAERTGGSVSTLTIQRTQQEDSAVYLCASSLQRQGQNSPLHFGNGTRLTVT.

This chain connects TRBV5-5 to TRBJ2-4; D possibly corresponds to TRBD1 (6 bases). The CDR3 length is 14 residues. V lost 4 bases and J 2 bases, leaving 10 bases between the germline ends. Germline-derived CDR1 and CDR2 are SGHKS and YYEKEE (reference sequence). The chain's CDR3 is CASSLGGTKNIQYF. Written as DNA, the CDR3 is TGTGCCAGCAGCCTAGGGGGAACCAAAAACATTCAGTACTTC.

The chain joins TRBV6-1 to TRBJ1-6; D is unclear. CDR1 is MNHNS and CDR2 is SASEGT in the germline V gene. Trimming cost V 2 bases and J 0 bases, with 8 bases left between them. The CDR3 spans 16 residues. DNA of the CDR3: TGTGCCAGCAGTGAACCCGCACTCTCCTATAATTCACCCCTCCACTTT. Its translation is CASSEPALSYNSPLHF.

This clonotype has a handful of counts. The chain recombines TRBV20-1 with TRBJ2-1, with TRBD2 matching 12 bases. V dropped 4 bases and J dropped 9; count of bases not matched to a gene: 13. Germline loops: CDR1 DFQATT, CDR2 SNEGSKA (reference sequence). This CDR3 has 16 amino acids. CDR3 region: CSAKGSGLAGLPEQFF. The CDR3 DNA follows: TGCAGTGCTAAAGGCTCTGGACTAGCGGGACTTCCTGAGCAGTTCTTC.